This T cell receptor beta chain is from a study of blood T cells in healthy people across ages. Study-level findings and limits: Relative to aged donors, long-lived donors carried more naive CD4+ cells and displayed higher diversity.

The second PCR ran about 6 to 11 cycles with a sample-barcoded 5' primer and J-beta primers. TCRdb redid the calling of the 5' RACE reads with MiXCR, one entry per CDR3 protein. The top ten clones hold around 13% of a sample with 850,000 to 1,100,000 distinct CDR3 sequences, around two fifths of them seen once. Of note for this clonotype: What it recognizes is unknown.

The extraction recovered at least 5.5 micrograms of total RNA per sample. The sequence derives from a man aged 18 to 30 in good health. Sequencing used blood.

The CDR3 DNA is TGCAGTGCTCTCCGTCCAGCGGGGAACACAGATACGCAGTATTTT. It codes for CSALRPAGNTDTQYF. The J gene is TRBJ2-3, the V gene TRBV20-1; 7 bases align to TRBD2. CDR3 length: 15 residues. The V gene's germline CDR1 is DFQATT and CDR2 SNEGSKA (reference sequence). Trimming at V came to 5 bases and at J to 2 bases, leaving 10 bases not matched to a gene.